This is a list of T cell receptor beta chains from one sample in a study of T cell clones after liver transplantation. Measured with immunoSEQ multiplex PCR; TCRdb has only the in-frame clones, and not every one. The sample contains tens of thousands of clones, 80% of which appear only once. Sequences were derived from CD4+ T cells from blood, sampled 12 months after liver transplant. The receptors come from a human patient who received a liver transplant. The graft donor may account for some of the T cells. Each CDR3 is given with its conserved first and last residue. The D gene is left open where the match is weak. Not every row has a clone size; where given, it reads once, few, many or a size class.

d_call,v_call,clone_size,j_call,cdr3_nt,cdr3_aa
TRBD1,TRBV28,NA,TRBJ2-7,TGTGCCAGCAGTCTGACAGGGGACGTCTACGAGCAGTACTTC,CASSLTGDVYEQYF
NA,TRBV7-2,once,TRBJ2-5,TGTGCCAGCAGCTTAGTGGGTGGGGAGACCCAGTACTTC,CASSLVGGETQYF
TRBD1,TRBV19,NA,TRBJ1-5,TGTGCCAGTACCCCGGGACAGGGGCTTAATCAGCCCCAGCATTTT,CASTPGQGLNQPQHF
NA,TRBV11-2,NA,TRBJ2-7,TGTGCCAGCAGCTTAGTGGGCGGCGGCTTCTCCTACGAGCAGTACTTC,CASSLVGGGFSYEQYF
TRBD1,TRBV5-1,NA,TRBJ2-7,TGCGCCAGCAGCTCCCGGACAGGGGGCGCGACCTACGAGCAGTACTTC,CASSSRTGGATYEQYF
TRBD1,TRBV29-1,few,TRBJ1-1,TGCAGCGTTGGGGACAGTACGTTCGAAGCTTTCTTT,CSVGDSTFEAFF
NA,TRBV18,NA,TRBJ2-3,TGTGCCAGCTCACCCACTAGTGAGACCACAGATACGCAGTATTTT,CASSPTSETTDTQYF
TRBD1,TRBV6-5,NA,TRBJ1-2,TGTGCCAGCAGCTACCGGGACAGATCATTCTATGGCTACACCTTC,CASSYRDRSFYGYTF
NA,TRBV7-2,NA,TRBJ1-3,TGTGCCAGCAGCATAGGGGGGTCCTCTGGAAACACCATATATTTT,CASSIGGSSGNTIYF
TRBD1,TRBV7-8,NA,TRBJ2-1,TGTGCTAGCAGCTACGGACAGGGCGGCGGTGAGCAGTTCTTC,CASSYGQGGGEQFF
TRBD1,TRBV9,NA,TRBJ1-1,TGTGCCAGCAGCGTAGGACAGGGGGCGAGAATGGGCACTGAAGCTTTCTTT,CASSVGQGARMGTEAFF
NA,TRBV14,NA,TRBJ2-2,TGTGCCAGCAGCCGAGAGGTGGGGACTTCGAACACCGGGGAGCTGTTTTTT,CASSREVGTSNTGELFF
TRBD2,TRBV5-1,NA,TRBJ2-3,TGCGCCAGCAGATTAGGGACTAGCGGGGCCATCACAGATACGCAGTATTTT,CASRLGTSGAITDTQYF
TRBD2,TRBV7-3,NA,TRBJ2-2,TGTGCCAGCACCCCAAGGGCTAGCGGGAGTAACACCGGGGAGCTGTTTTTT,CASTPRASGSNTGELFF
NA,TRBV28,NA,TRBJ2-7,TGTGCCAGCAGTTTCGGGAGAGCCTACGAGCAGTACTTC,CASSFGRAYEQYF
NA,TRBV6-5,few,TRBJ1-2,TGTGCCAGCAGTTCCCCGGGGCAGCTCATCTATGGCTACACCTTC,CASSSPGQLIYGYTF
NA,TRBV28,NA,TRBJ1-2,TGTGCCAGCAGTTTGGGTTTAAGAAGTAACTATGGCTACACCTTC,CASSLGLRSNYGYTF
NA,TRBV7-2,NA,TRBJ2-3,TGTGCCAGCAGCTTAATCAGGGGGGGAACAGATACGCAGTATTTT,CASSLIRGGTDTQYF
NA,TRBV4-3,NA,TRBJ1-2,TGCGCCAGCAGCCAGGGAACTGGACTTAACTATGGCTACACCTTC,CASSQGTGLNYGYTF
TRBD2,TRBV5-1,NA,TRBJ2-7,TGCGCCAGCAGCTGGGGTGGCGGGAGCTCCTACGAGCAGTACTTC,CASSWGGGSSYEQYF
TRBD2,TRBV19,NA,TRBJ2-1,TGTGCCAGTAGTTCACTAGCGGGAGTGAACAATGAGCAGTTCTTC,CASSSLAGVNNEQFF
TRBD1,TRBV2,NA,TRBJ1-2,TGTGCCAGCAGTCCTCACCTATGGGCAGGGGGCCAAGACTATGGCTACACCTTC,CASSPHLWAGGQDYGYTF
NA,TRBV19,NA,TRBJ1-2,TGTGCCAGTAGAACTGACAGTAACTATGGCTACACCTTC,CASRTDSNYGYTF
NA,TRBV7-9,once,TRBJ2-3,TGTGCCAGCAGCTTAGATGGAGGTACGCAGTATTTT,CASSLDGGTQYF
TRBD2,TRBV29-1,few,TRBJ2-1,TGCAGCGTTGAAGGACTAGCGGGAGGGCCCTCCGGGCCCGACAATGAGCAGTTCTTC,CSVEGLAGGPSGPDNEQFF
TRBD1,TRBV10-3,NA,TRBJ2-1,TGTGCCATCAGAGACAGGGACCTACCCTACAATGAGCAGTTCTTC,CAIRDRDLPYNEQFF
NA,TRBV28,few,TRBJ1-2,TGTGCCAGCAGTTTATACCCAGGGGACTATGGCTACACCTTC,CASSLYPGDYGYTF
TRBD2,TRBV19,NA,TRBJ2-1,TGTGCCAGTAGTATGACTAGCGGGAGGCGGAATGAGCAGTTCTTC,CASSMTSGRRNEQFF
NA,TRBV2,NA,TRBJ2-5,TGTGCCAGCAGTGAAACGGGGGTGAGGGAGACCCAGTACTTC,CASSETGVRETQYF
NA,TRBV5-1,NA,TRBJ2-5,TGCGCCAGCAGCTTGTACGGGCCCCAAGAGACCCAGTACTTC,CASSLYGPQETQYF
TRBD2,TRBV10-1,NA,TRBJ2-2,TGCGCCAGCAGTGAGATGAGGTGGCGGCAGATGACTAGCGGGAGGGCCGGGGACACCGGGGAGCTGTTTTTT,CASSEMRWRQMTSGRAGDTGELFF
NA,TRBV19,NA,TRBJ2-2,TGTGCCAGTAGTATGTTCGGGGGGCCGAACACCGGGGAGCTGTTTTTT,CASSMFGGPNTGELFF
NA,TRBV27,NA,TRBJ2-2,TGTGCCTCCGGCCGAGGGGCTTACACCGGGGAGCTGTTTTTT,CASGRGAYTGELFF
TRBD1,TRBV5-1,NA,TRBJ2-7,TGCGCCAGCAGCTTGAGGGGGCCCCCCTACGAGCAGTACTTC,CASSLRGPPYEQYF
NA,TRBV7-8,NA,TRBJ2-3,TGTGCCAGCAGCTTAGGGAGCACAGATACGCAGTATTTT,CASSLGSTDTQYF
TRBD1,TRBV5-1,NA,TRBJ1-1,TGCGCCAGCAGCCCGGACAGGGGGGTCGGAGCTTTCTTT,CASSPDRGVGAFF
TRBD2,TRBV27,NA,TRBJ2-5,TGTGCCAGCAGTTTATCTCGACTAGCGGGAGGACAGGGAGAGACCCAGTACTTC,CASSLSRLAGGQGETQYF
TRBD2,TRBV9,NA,TRBJ2-5,TGTGCCAGCAGCGTAGCTTGGGGGGGGAGCCAAGAGACCCAGTACTTC,CASSVAWGGSQETQYF
NA,TRBV6-6,few,TRBJ1-2,TGTGCCAGCAGTTACGGTCAACCGGGCTACACCTTC,CASSYGQPGYTF